The 18 T cell receptor beta chains reported below all come from one sample, sequenced in a study of T cells in Graves' hyperthyroidism and ophthalmopathy. The source material, RNA transcripts, was used to amplify TCR beta CDR3 regions. The HTBI primer set was used in a first-round RT-PCR of the TCR CDR3. TCRdb used MiXCR to reprocess the multiplex PCR reads, holding one entry per CDR3 protein. The table has approximately 400,000 distinct CDR3 sequences, approximately 15% seen once. Material for sequencing was blood. The receptors were gathered from a woman between 18 and 29 years old with Graves' hyperthyroidism.

This clonotype was seen repeatedly, ten times or more. This chain joins TRBV6-1 and TRBJ1-2, with a weak D call TRBD1 (5 bases). CDR3 length equals 13 residues. V gave up 1 base and J gave up 7 bases, with 10 bases separating them. Germline lookup yields CDR1 MNHNS and CDR2 SASEGT. The CDR3: CASSEELGTGYTF. In DNA, the CDR3 is TGTGCCAGCAGTGAAGAGTTAGGGACTGGCTACACCTTC.

The CDR3 DNA reads as TGCAGTGCTATCTCCGCGAAGGTGGGAGGGCCGCACGCAGGAGAGCAGTTCTTC. This codes for CSAISAKVGGPHAGEQFF. The J gene is TRBJ2-1, the V gene TRBV20-1; 7 bases line up with TRBD2. The CDR3 consists of 18 residues. J was trimmed by 10 bases and V by 4 bases; bases with no gene match: 25. Germline loops: CDR1 DFQATT, CDR2 SNEGSKA (reference sequence).

The chain links TRBV14 to TRBJ1-1, with D possibly TRBD1 on 6 matching bases. The CDR3 is 15 residues long. The V end lost 3 bases, the J end lost 1 base, and 12 bases lay between the germline ends. Germline lookup yields CDR1 SGHDN and CDR2 FVKESK. The CDR3 loop reads CASSHWGRANTEAFF. In nucleotides, the CDR3 is TGTGCCAGCAGCCACTGGGGGCGGGCGAACACTGAAGCTTTCTTT.

The chain links TRBV9 to TRBJ2-3; 9 nucleotides align to TRBD2. The J segment lost 5 bases and the V segment lost 4 bases, leaving 8 bases of the junction unmatched. Per germline, CDR1 SGDLS and CDR2 YYNGEE. The CDR3 extends over 15 amino acids. This CDR3 is CASSPSAGGGDTQYF. The CDR3 nucleotides are TGTGCCAGCAGCCCGTCAGCGGGGGGTGGAGATACGCAGTATTTT.

This clonotype was observed a few times. The V call is TRBV25-1, the J call TRBJ1-1, with D perhaps TRBD1 (5 bases). The CDR3 sequence is 12 residues long. V gave up 2 bases and J gave up 8 bases, with 9 bases separating them. CDR1 is MGHDK and CDR2 is SYGVNS in the germline V gene. The CDR3 DNA follows: TGTGCCAGCAGTGAAATGTGGGGGGAAGCTTTCTTT. Translation: CASSEMWGEAFF. Full variable domain (outside the CDR3, taken from reference TRBV25-1 and TRBJ1-1): EADIYQTPRYLVIGTGKKITLECSQTMGHDKMYWYQQDPGMELHLIHYSYGVNSTEKGDLSSESTVSRIRTEHFPLTLESARPSHTSQYLCASSEMWGEAFFGQGTRLTVV.

This clonotype was observed at least ten times. This sequence joins TRBV6-2 or TRBV6-3 and TRBJ1-5; TRBD1 matches 9 bases. V lost 3 bases to trimming and J lost 3 bases; unmatched junction nucleotides: 9. Germline values: CDR1 MNHEY, CDR2 SVGEGT. The CDR3 extends over 17 amino acids. The CDR3 region is CASSYAVDRGVNQPQHF. The CDR3 bases are TGTGCCAGCAGTTATGCCGTGGACAGGGGAGTCAATCAGCCCCAGCATTTT.

V gene TRBV15 combines with J gene TRBJ2-5; 8 bases match TRBD1. Trimming cost V 1 base and J 5 bases; bases outside gene matches: 9. The CDR3 contains 16 residues. Germline V gives CDR1 LNHNV, CDR2 YYDKDF (reference sequence). The CDR3, as DNA: TGTGCCACCAGCAGAGGTCAGGGGGCGCATGGGGAGACCCAGTACTTC. Protein sequence: CATSRGQGAHGETQYF.

This sequence joins TRBV12-3 or TRBV12-4 and TRBJ2-7, with 7 bases lining up with TRBD1. The V and J ends lost 5 bases and 0 bases, in that order; junction bases with no gene match: 4. This CDR3 spans 14 amino acids. CDR3 sequence reads: CASSNRQGSYEQYF. CDR3 in DNA: TGTGCCAGCAGTAACAGACAGGGCTCCTACGAGCAGTACTTC.

This clonotype was seen a handful of times. J is TRBJ2-7 and V is TRBV20-1; D not certain. The germline V gene encodes CDR1 DFQATT and CDR2 SNEGSKA (reference sequence). Trimming took 3 bases from V and 1 from J, leaving 13 bases between them. The CDR3 has 14 residues. This chain's CDR3 is CSARGGVSSYEQYF. CDR3 nucleotide sequence: TGCAGTGCTAGGGGTGGTGTTTCATCCTACGAGCAGTACTTC.

This clonotype appeared many times. The chain has TRBV20-1 and TRBJ2-2, with 10 bases matching TRBD2. The CDR3 has 14 residues. Germline trimming cut 4 bases from V and 5 bases from J; bases unmatched to any gene: 4. CDR1 DFQATT and CDR2 SNEGSKA come from the germline V gene (reference sequence). The CDR3 is CSATLAGRTGELFF. CDR3 bases: TGCAGTGCTACACTAGCGGGACGTACCGGGGAGCTGTTTTTT.

This clonotype was observed a handful of times. The V call is TRBV7-9, the J call TRBJ1-5; unclear D gene. The CDR3 has 14 residues. Germline CDR1 reads SEHNR; CDR2 reads FQNEAQ (reference sequence). Trimming pared 4 bases from V and 1 base from J, leaving 8 bases between. This CDR3 reads CASSSTESNQPQHF. The CDR3 region has the DNA TGTGCCAGCAGCTCAACAGAAAGCAATCAGCCCCAGCATTTT.

This clonotype has at least ten counts. V usage is TRBV6-2 or TRBV6-3 and J usage is TRBJ2-7; D might be TRBD1 (6 bases). Trimming left V 6 bases short and J 0 bases short, with 12 bases between. This CDR3 contains 14 residues. Germline CDR1 and CDR2: MNHEY and SVGEGT. The CDR3 region is CASRLTGSSYEQYF. In DNA form, the CDR3 reads TGTGCCAGCAGACTCACAGGGTCCTCCTACGAGCAGTACTTC.

This clonotype was seen only a few times. The chain joins TRBV19 to TRBJ2-1; 8 bases line up with TRBD2. The CDR3 has 16 residues. Germline trimming cut 5 bases from V and 4 bases from J; bases unmatched to any gene: 10. CDR1 is LNHDA and CDR2 is SQIVND in the germline V gene (reference sequence). The CDR3 region is CASSPQLADLYNEQFF. The CDR3 DNA is TGTGCCAGTAGTCCCCAACTAGCGGATTTGTACAATGAGCAGTTCTTC.

The chain combines TRBV5-1 with TRBJ2-5; 8 bases are shared with TRBD1. With 3 bases clipped from V and 6 bases from J, the junction kept 4 bases outside the gene matches. CDR3 size: 13 residues. From germline, CDR1 is SGHRS and CDR2 YFSETQ. The CDR3 protein is CASSSGQAKTQYF. The CDR3 DNA follows: TGCGCCAGCAGCTCGGGACAGGCCAAGACCCAGTACTTC.

There are a few counts of this clonotype. The chain recombines TRBV20-1 with TRBJ2-7, with a possible D match to TRBD2 (6 bases). V was clipped by 2 bases and J by 2 bases, with 10 bases between them. Germline V CDR1 and CDR2: DFQATT, SNEGSKA (reference sequence). This CDR3 spans 13 amino acids. The DNA for the CDR3 is TGCAGTGCTAGAACTAGCCTTACCTACGAGCAGTACTTC. Translating it yields CSARTSLTYEQYF.

This clonotype was recorded at least ten times. V is TRBV10-3 and J is TRBJ2-3, with TRBD2 matching over 8 bases. With V trimmed by 4 bases and J by 4 bases, 7 bases remained unmatched. The CDR3 is 15 residues long. Germline values: CDR1 ENHRY, CDR2 SYGVKD. The CDR3 here is CAISGTAGGSDTQYF. The DNA for the CDR3 is TGTGCCATCAGTGGGACCGCGGGGGGCTCAGATACGCAGTATTTT.

This chain joins TRBV27 and TRBJ2-3; D gene uncertain. The V gene's germline CDR1 is MNHEY and CDR2 SMNVEV (reference sequence). Trimming removed 2 bases at V and 4 bases at J, with 7 bases between. The length of the CDR3 is 13 residues. The CDR3 region has the DNA TGTGCCAGCAGTTTAGGGTGGGCAGATACGCAGTATTTT. It specifies CASSLGWADTQYF.

The chain joins TRBV14 to TRBJ2-7; TRBD1 aligns across 8 bases. J lost 3 bases, V lost 3 bases, and 4 bases had no gene match. The CDR3 runs 14 residues. The germline V gene has CDR1 SGHDN and CDR2 FVKESK. DNA of the CDR3: TGTGCCAGCAGCCATGGACAGGGACGCTACGAGCAGTACTTC. Its protein is CASSHGQGRYEQYF.